One and the same sample provided the 14 T cell receptor beta chains below, sequenced in a study of regulatory T cells in long-lasting Graves disease. Time point here: newly diagnosed GD, antithyroid drugs for less than 3 months. The authors made the TCR library using RNA they extracted from PBMCs. Library construction for TCR beta used iRepertoire HTBI primers and Arm-PCR of CDR3 regions. Via MiXCR, TCRdb re-called the multiplex PCR reads, giving one row per CDR3 protein. Here the sample spans 450,000 to 700,000 distinct CDR3 sequences, 13% being singletons. These data are also associated with another study on T cells in Graves' hyperthyroidism and ophthalmopathy.

The sample in question was peripheral blood mononuclear cells (PBMCs), obtained at new diagnosis, from a patient treated with antithyroid drugs. These receptors were obtained from a young man with Graves disease.

This clonotype was detected a few times. V and J are TRBV19 and TRBJ1-3; D ambiguous. The CDR3 is 15 residues long. Germline CDR1 LNHDA, CDR2 SQIVND (reference sequence). V lost 3 bases, J lost 4 bases, and 13 bases lay in between. The CDR3 region is CASSMGDIGGNTIYF. CDR3 DNA: TGTGCCAGTAGTATGGGAGACATAGGAGGAAACACCATATATTTT.

This clonotype was picked up many times. An end of the junction does not agree with germline; a read error may underlie this. The chain recombines TRBV2 with TRBJ1-5, with no clear D. Germline V CDR1 and CDR2: SNHLY, FYNNEI. The CDR3 is made up of 12 amino acids. The DNA of the CDR3 is TGTGCCAGCAGCGAAGATAATCAGCCCCAGCATTTT. This sequence encodes CASSEDNQPQHF.

This chain joins TRBV5-4 and TRBJ2-7; TRBD1 might be the D (6 bases). Trimming pared 3 bases from V and 6 bases from J, leaving 16 bases between. Germline V gives CDR1 SGHNT, CDR2 YYREEE (reference sequence). The CDR3 has 14 amino acids. The CDR3 here is CASSWKTGLSEQYF. CDR3 coding DNA: TGTGCCAGCAGCTGGAAGACAGGCCTATCCGAGCAGTACTTC.

This clonotype showed up many times. The gene calls are TRBV6-1 and TRBJ2-7, with 10 bases identical to TRBD2. Germline CDR1 and CDR2: MNHNS and SASEGT. Trimming took 7 bases from V and 5 from J; bases not matched to a gene: 11. The CDR3 has 15 residues. CDR3 nucleotides: TGTGCCAGCACCCACGGGATAGCGGGAGGCGACGAGCAGTACTTC. Translated, it gives CASTHGIAGGDEQYF.

Comments on this clonotype: It may be a read error: a sequence one base away is much more abundant. The rearrangement joins TRBV28 to TRBJ2-1, with TRBD2 as a possible D gene (5 bases). V was pared by 2 bases and J by 15 bases, with 14 bases between. CDR3 length: 12 residues. CDR1 MDHEN and CDR2 SYDVKM come from the germline V gene. CDR3 region: CASSLTSPPSFF. The CDR3 nucleotides are TGTGCCAGCAGTTTAACTAGTCCTCCCTCGTTCTTC.

This clonotype was seen repeatedly, ten times or more. The chain uses TRBV12-3 or TRBV12-4 and TRBJ2-5; 12 nucleotides match TRBD2. J lost 5 bases, V lost 1 base, and 14 bases had no gene match. This CDR3 comprises 19 residues. CDR3 protein: CASSLEGRRTSGMGETQYF. In nucleotides, the CDR3 is TGTGCCAGCAGTTTAGAGGGGAGGCGGACTAGCGGGATGGGGGAGACCCAGTACTTC.

With respect to this clonotype: This sequence may be a read error, since a much larger clone differs from it by one base. This chain links TRBV24-1 with TRBJ1-2; 8 nucleotides match TRBD1. The germline CDR1 and CDR2 sequences are KGHDR and SFDVKD. The CDR3 is made up of 13 amino acids. The chain's CDR3 is CTTSRGLDYGYTF. CDR3 DNA: TGTACCACTTCCAGGGGGCTAGACTATGGCTACACCTTC.

This clonotype occurred once. The chain employs TRBV20-1 and TRBJ2-1; D unclear. Germline V gives CDR1 DFQATT, CDR2 SNEGSKA (reference sequence). The CDR3 length is 14 residues. Trimming cost V 1 base and J 2 bases, with 9 bases left between them. The CDR3 coding sequence is TGCAGTGCTAGAGTCAGGAGCCCCTACAATGAGCAGTTCTTC. Translated: CSARVRSPYNEQFF.

This clonotype was observed a handful of times. The rearrangement links TRBV20-1 to TRBJ2-7; TRBD2 agrees at 10 bases. Germline trimming cut 8 bases from V and 7 bases from J; bases unmatched to any gene: 5. There are 11 residues in the CDR3. Germline CDR1 and CDR2: DFQATT and SNEGSKA (reference sequence). CDR3 loop: CSLAGEAEQYF. CDR3 nucleotides: TGCAGTCTAGCGGGAGAAGCTGAGCAGTACTTC.

This clonotype was seen a handful of times. V and J are TRBV5-5 and TRBJ2-7, with 9 nucleotides matching TRBD2. Germline V CDR1 and CDR2: SGHKS, YYEKEE (reference sequence). This CDR3 is built from 14 residues. Unmatched junction bases numbered 8, after V lost 3 bases and J lost 7 bases. CDR3: CASSSGLASGEQYF. The CDR3 DNA is TGTGCCAGCAGCTCGGGACTAGCCTCGGGGGAGCAGTACTTC.

In regard to this clonotype: The junction shows a germline mismatch at one end, possibly a read error. The chain has TRBV7-3 and TRBJ2-7; unclear D gene. The CDR3 contains 13 residues. Germline loops: CDR1 SGHTA, CDR2 FQGTGA. CDR3 DNA sequence: TGTGCCTGCAGCCCTGGACCCAAGTACGAGCAGTACTTC. This gives the protein CACSPGPKYEQYF.

Ten or more counts support this clonotype. This chain connects TRBV20-1 to TRBJ2-7; 9 bases agree with TRBD1. Germline V gives CDR1 DFQATT, CDR2 SNEGSKA (reference sequence). V lost 4 bases to trimming and J lost 2 bases; unmatched junction nucleotides: 6. The CDR3 totals 14 residues. The CDR3 region is CSATRTGAPYEQYF. Here the CDR3 DNA reads TGCAGTGCTACCCGGACAGGGGCACCCTACGAGCAGTACTTC.

This clonotype showed up many times. This chain joins TRBV6-1 and TRBJ2-1; D might be TRBD2 (6 bases). The germline V and J ends were trimmed by 7 bases and 0 bases, with 16 bases remaining between them. The CDR3 is 16 amino acids. The V gene's germline CDR1 is MNHNS and CDR2 SASEGT. The chain's CDR3 is CASIRLGGSSYNEQFF. CDR3 DNA: TGTGCCAGCATTCGCCTTGGGGGGAGCTCCTACAATGAGCAGTTCTTC.

The V and J genes are TRBV18 and TRBJ2-1; D is unclear. The CDR3 runs 17 residues. CDR1 KGHSH and CDR2 LQKENI come from the germline V gene. V was trimmed by 0 bases and J by 0 bases, leaving 12 bases between them. As DNA, the CDR3 is TGTGCCAGCTCACCACCGGATCTATCCTTCTCCTACAATGAGCAGTTCTTC. This gives the protein CASSPPDLSFSYNEQFF.